Listed here are 6 T cell receptor beta chains from one sample, sequenced in a study of blood T cell repertoires in COVID-19. Profiling relied on immunoSEQ multiplex PCR, and the TCRdb table lists in-frame clones only, not all of them. The top ten clones hold 11% to 15% of a sample with under 45,000 clones, 80% to 90% of them seen once. The sequenced sample was peripheral blood. The source is a man aged 55-75 years with active COVID-19.

The rearrangement joins TRBV28 to TRBJ2-2, with 11 bases matching TRBD1. Trimming removed 8 bases from V and 4 bases from J; junction bases left unmatched: 6. The germline CDR1 and CDR2 sequences are MDHEN and SYDVKM. This CDR3 is 15 amino acids long. The CDR3 DNA reads TGTGCCAGCGGCGTGGACAGGGGGCCCACCGGGGAGCTGTTTTTT. This encodes CASGVDRGPTGELFF. The complete variable domain, with remaining parts taken from reference TRBV28 and TRBJ2-2, reads DVKVTQSSRYLVKRTGEKVFLECVQDMDHENMFWYRQDPGLGLRLIYFSYDVKMKEKGDIPEGYSVSREKKERFSLILESASTNQTSMYLCASGVDRGPTGELFFGEGSRLTVL.

This clone was detected once. This rearrangement joins TRBV7-9 to TRBJ2-3, with TRBD1 identical over 10 bases. The CDR3 length is 16 residues. The V gene end was trimmed by 5 bases and the J gene end by 5 bases; junction bases not matched to a gene: 10. Germline assignment: CDR1 SEHNR and CDR2 FQNEAQ (reference sequence). The CDR3 sequence: CASSATRQGARDTQYF. CDR3 DNA: TGTGCCAGCAGCGCCACCCGACAGGGGGCGAGAGATACGCAGTATTTT.

V and J are TRBV6-5 and TRBJ2-3; 9 bases map to TRBD2. Germline CDR1 MNHEY, CDR2 SVGAGI. The CDR3 consists of 16 residues. J lost 4 bases, V lost 2 bases, and 7 bases had no gene match. CDR3 nucleotide sequence: TGTGCCAGCAGTTACGTTCCAGCGGGAGGATCAGATACGCAGTATTTT. Protein product: CASSYVPAGGSDTQYF.

This chain uses TRBV20-1 with TRBJ1-3; D remains ambiguous. Trimming cost V 3 bases and J 0 bases, with 12 bases left between them. This CDR3 spans 15 amino acids. Per germline, CDR1 DFQATT and CDR2 SNEGSKA (reference sequence). The CDR3: CSASQQAYSGNTIYF. CDR3 in DNA: TGCAGTGCTAGTCAGCAGGCATACTCTGGAAACACCATATATTTT.

The chain links TRBV18 to TRBJ2-7, with D tentatively TRBD2 (5 bases). CDR1 KGHSH and CDR2 LQKENI come from the germline V gene. The V and J ends lost 3 bases and 6 bases respectively, with 12 bases between them. The CDR3 sequence is 13 residues long. CDR3 amino acids: CASSPALDTEQYF. DNA of the CDR3: TGTGCCAGCTCACCCGCACTAGATACCGAGCAGTACTTC.

The chain carries TRBV7-8 and TRBJ1-1, with D maybe TRBD1 (6 bases). The germline CDR1 and CDR2 sequences are SGHVS and FQNEAQ. The CDR3 sequence is 14 residues long. Trimming pared 6 bases from V and 2 bases from J, leaving 13 bases between. The CDR3 spells CASSHPGENTEAFF. The CDR3 bases are TGTGCCAGCAGTCACCCAGGGGAAAACACTGAAGCTTTCTTT.